The clone carrying this T cell receptor beta chain was seen many times. No antigen is known for it. Losses at the gene ends were 9 bases for V and 9 bases for J; bases not matched to a gene: 13. This CDR3 is 14 amino acids long. Germline assignment: CDR1 SGDLS and CDR2 YYNGEE. This sample stems from a study of T cells after yellow fever vaccination. Study observations and caveats: The secondary response showed a weaker magnitude and a faster peak, day 5 versus 15. Abundant bulk-derived clonotypes could contaminate FACS-sorted repertoires. Some clonotypes were seen in both the CD4 and the CD8 compartments. These made up a small share and likely arose from convergent recombination.

Conversion of TCR transcripts into cDNA relied on 5'RACE template switching, which added a universal primer site and UMIs. One entry per CDR3 protein results from TCRdb running MiXCR on the 5' RACE reads. This table holds about 300,000 distinct CDR3 sequences, 8.7% found once. The specimen comprised CD4+ T cells sorted from PBMCs, sampled 5 days after the yellow fever booster vaccination. The chain recombines TRBV9 with TRBJ2-4, with 9 bases identical to TRBD2. The source is a man between 18 and 29 years old who received the YFV17D yellow fever vaccine. The CDR3 nucleotides are TGTGCCATCGGGACTAGCCCTTGGTGTGCCATTCAGTACTTC. This sequence encodes CAIGTSPWCAIQYF.